Listed here is a single T cell receptor (beta chain). What it recognizes is unknown. Measured with immunoSEQ multiplex PCR; TCRdb has only the in-frame clones, and not every one. The sample carries 150,000 to 180,000 clones, about nine tenths recorded once. Trimming stripped 1 base from V and 8 bases from J, with 11 bases between. There are 14 residues in the CDR3. From germline, CDR1 is LGHNA and CDR2 YSLEER. The sample belongs to a study of T cell responses to AZD1222 COVID-19 vaccine. Regarding the study as a whole: Seropositive at baseline were only five or six AZD1222 recipients. Unmutated variant regions are reportedly targeted by nearly half of spike-specific TCRs.

Sequencing was performed on peripheral blood, taken after recovery from COVID-19. V is TRBV4-3 and J is TRBJ1-4; tentatively, D is TRBD1 (6 bases). The sequence was obtained from an adult who had recovered from COVID-19. CDR3 DNA: TGCGCCAGCAGCCAAGTGGGGGCAGGAGAAAAACTGTTTTTT. Amino acid sequence: CASSQVGAGEKLFF.